This is a list of T cell receptor beta chains from one sample in a study of T cell responses to AZD1222 COVID-19 vaccine. TCRdb's copy holds only in-frame clones and misses some; the assay was immunoSEQ multiplex PCR. Of about 130,000 clones listed, approximately 88% are singletons. Sequenced here: peripheral blood, sampled 28 days after the second AZD1222 dose. All receptors come from an adult who received the AZD1222 COVID-19 vaccine. The CDR3 runs from the conserved cysteine through the conserved F or W. D genes are given only for firm matches. Size is stated for part of the rows, as once, few or many counts, or as a class when the clone is expanded.

v_gene: TRBV9
d_gene: TRBD1
j_gene: TRBJ1-6
abundance: -
CDR3aa: CASSLTGGFSPLHF
CDR3nt: TGTGCCAGCAGCCTGACAGGGGGCTTTTCACCCCTCCACTTT

v_gene: TRBV3-1/TRBV3-2
d_gene: -
j_gene: TRBJ2-7
abundance: -
CDR3aa: CASSQESGHRGEQYF
CDR3nt: TGTGCCAGCAGCCAAGAATCTGGACATAGGGGTGAGCAGTACTTC

v_gene: TRBV5-4
d_gene: TRBD2
j_gene: TRBJ2-5
abundance: few
CDR3aa: CASRSGTSGQETQYF
CDR3nt: TGTGCCAGCAGGTCCGGGACTAGCGGGCAGGAGACCCAGTACTTC

v_gene: TRBV6-2/TRBV6-3
d_gene: TRBD2
j_gene: TRBJ2-1
abundance: -
CDR3aa: CASSYQTSGRPEQFF
CDR3nt: TGTGCCAGCAGTTATCAGACTAGCGGGAGGCCGGAGCAGTTCTTC

v_gene: TRBV25-1
d_gene: -
j_gene: TRBJ1-5
abundance: few
CDR3aa: CAGRTGSQHF
CDR3nt: TGTGCGGGAAGGACGGGGTCCCAGCATTTT

v_gene: TRBV28
d_gene: -
j_gene: TRBJ2-7
abundance: -
CDR3aa: CASKLSGNYEQYF
CDR3nt: TGTGCCAGCAAATTATCGGGGAACTACGAGCAGTACTTC

v_gene: TRBV7-9
d_gene: -
j_gene: TRBJ1-1
abundance: -
CDR3aa: CASSPQGYEAFF
CDR3nt: TGTGCCAGCAGCCCCCAAGGATATGAAGCTTTCTTT

v_gene: TRBV7-9
d_gene: -
j_gene: TRBJ1-5
abundance: -
CDR3aa: CASSLFAGQPQHF
CDR3nt: TGTGCCAGCAGCTTATTCGCGGGCCAGCCCCAGCATTTT

v_gene: TRBV18
d_gene: -
j_gene: TRBJ1-1
abundance: -
CDR3aa: CASSLRAVSTEAFF
CDR3nt: TGTGCCAGCTCCCTTAGAGCAGTAAGCACTGAAGCTTTCTTT

v_gene: TRBV19
d_gene: -
j_gene: TRBJ2-7
abundance: few
CDR3aa: CASSTAGTATYEQYF
CDR3nt: TGTGCCAGTAGTACTGCCGGAACAGCCACCTACGAGCAGTACTTC

v_gene: TRBV12-3/TRBV12-4
d_gene: -
j_gene: TRBJ1-2
abundance: -
CDR3aa: CASSLGGANGYTF
CDR3nt: TGTGCCAGCAGTTTAGGCGGAGCTAATGGCTACACCTTC

v_gene: TRBV28
d_gene: TRBD2
j_gene: TRBJ2-3
abundance: -
CDR3aa: CASSATSGEGTDTQYF
CDR3nt: TGTGCCAGCAGTGCCACTAGCGGGGAGGGTACAGATACGCAGTATTTT

v_gene: TRBV12-3/TRBV12-4
d_gene: -
j_gene: TRBJ1-2
abundance: -
CDR3aa: CASSFGGPYGYTF
CDR3nt: TGTGCCAGCAGTTTTGGGGGCCCCTATGGCTACACCTTC

v_gene: TRBV15
d_gene: TRBD1
j_gene: TRBJ1-4
abundance: -
CDR3aa: CATSRRGTGTNEKLFF
CDR3nt: TGTGCCACCAGCAGACGGGGGACAGGGACTAATGAAAAACTGTTTTTT

v_gene: TRBV5-1
d_gene: -
j_gene: TRBJ1-2
abundance: -
CDR3aa: CASSPGGGNYGYTF
CDR3nt: TGCGCCAGCAGCCCCGGGGGAGGCAACTATGGCTACACCTTC

v_gene: TRBV2
d_gene: TRBD2
j_gene: TRBJ2-3
abundance: once
CDR3aa: CASTRLAGGTDTQYF
CDR3nt: TGTGCCAGCACTCGGCTAGCGGGAGGAACAGATACGCAGTATTTT

v_gene: TRBV28
d_gene: TRBD1
j_gene: TRBJ1-6
abundance: -
CDR3aa: CASTPGQGAVAPLHF
CDR3nt: TGTGCCAGCACGCCGGGACAGGGGGCGGTAGCTCCCCTCCACTTT

v_gene: TRBV5-1
d_gene: -
j_gene: TRBJ1-1
abundance: -
CDR3aa: CASNPRIGPNTEAFF
CDR3nt: TGCGCCAGCAACCCGCGGATTGGACCGAACACTGAAGCTTTCTTT

v_gene: TRBV6-1
d_gene: TRBD2
j_gene: TRBJ2-1
abundance: -
CDR3aa: CASGEDGTSGRGAYNEQFF
CDR3nt: TGTGCCAGCGGAGAAGACGGGACTAGCGGGAGGGGAGCCTACAATGAGCAGTTCTTC

v_gene: TRBV7-2
d_gene: -
j_gene: TRBJ2-3
abundance: -
CDR3aa: CASSLDLTDTQYF
CDR3nt: TGTGCCAGCAGCTTGGACCTCACAGATACGCAGTATTTT

v_gene: TRBV27
d_gene: -
j_gene: TRBJ2-7
abundance: -
CDR3aa: CASSPGDSYEQYF
CDR3nt: TGTGCCAGCAGTCCAGGGGACTCCTACGAGCAGTACTTC

v_gene: TRBV6-4
d_gene: TRBD2
j_gene: TRBJ2-3
abundance: once
CDR3aa: CASSRGDTDTQYF
CDR3nt: TGTGCCAGCAGCCGGGGGGATACAGATACGCAGTATTTT

v_gene: TRBV28
d_gene: TRBD1
j_gene: TRBJ1-5
abundance: -
CDR3aa: CASRFSTGGSRNQPQHF
CDR3nt: TGTGCCAGCAGATTCTCGACAGGGGGAAGTCGCAATCAGCCCCAGCATTTT

v_gene: TRBV2
d_gene: -
j_gene: TRBJ1-2
abundance: -
CDR3aa: CASKGSRLANYGYTF
CDR3nt: TGTGCCAGCAAGGGGAGTCGCCTCGCCAACTATGGCTACACCTTC

v_gene: TRBV28
d_gene: -
j_gene: TRBJ2-7
abundance: -
CDR3aa: CASRWGAGSYEQYF
CDR3nt: TGTGCCAGCAGGTGGGGTGCAGGCTCCTACGAGCAGTACTTC

v_gene: TRBV7-9
d_gene: TRBD1
j_gene: TRBJ1-3
abundance: -
CDR3aa: CASSPSGQNSGNTIYF
CDR3nt: TGTGCCAGCAGCCCCTCGGGACAGAACTCTGGAAACACCATATATTTT

v_gene: TRBV5-1
d_gene: -
j_gene: TRBJ2-7
abundance: -
CDR3aa: CASSLGPNRAAYEQYF
CDR3nt: TGCGCCAGCAGCTTGGGACCCAACAGAGCTGCCTACGAGCAGTACTTC

v_gene: TRBV2
d_gene: -
j_gene: TRBJ2-1
abundance: -
CDR3aa: CASRVRGNSYNEQFF
CDR3nt: TGTGCCAGCAGGGTTCGGGGGAATTCCTACAATGAGCAGTTCTTC

v_gene: TRBV12-3/TRBV12-4
d_gene: -
j_gene: TRBJ1-5
abundance: -
CDR3aa: CASSLARQPQHF
CDR3nt: TGTGCCAGCAGTTTAGCGAGGCAGCCCCAGCATTTT

v_gene: TRBV7-2
d_gene: -
j_gene: TRBJ2-5
abundance: -
CDR3aa: CASTKGGGLQETQYF
CDR3nt: TGTGCCAGCACTAAGGGGGGGGGACTCCAAGAGACCCAGTACTTC

v_gene: TRBV6-5
d_gene: -
j_gene: TRBJ2-6
abundance: many
CDR3aa: CASKGAHSGANVLTF
CDR3nt: TGTGCCAGCAAAGGGGCCCACTCTGGGGCCAACGTCCTGACTTTC

v_gene: TRBV10-3
d_gene: TRBD2
j_gene: TRBJ2-7
abundance: -
CDR3aa: CAISNSGVSYEQYF
CDR3nt: TGTGCCATCAGTAATAGCGGGGTTTCCTACGAGCAGTACTTC